What follows are 29 T cell receptor beta chains derived from one specimen sequenced in a study of long-term antiretroviral therapy in people with HIV. Sequencing used immunoSEQ v3.0 at survey level. Libraries were prepared by immunoSEQ multiplex PCR; TCRdb keeps only in-frame clonotypes and omits some of them. The sample includes 30,000 or so clones, roughly 97% seen only once; the top ten take less than 2.5%. The sequencing here drew on unsorted PBMCs, taken 7.6 years after starting antiretroviral therapy. Every receptor here comes from a man aged 25-45 years with HIV.

The chain combines TRBV4-3 with TRBJ1-4, with unresolved D. The CDR3 runs to 13 residues. Trimming took off 0 bases at V and 3 bases at J, with 2 bases between the two ends. Looked up from germline, CDR1 is LGHNA and CDR2 is YSLEER. The CDR3 coding sequence is TGCGCCAGCAGCCAAGAGGCTAATGAAAAACTGTTTTTT. Translated: CASSQEANEKLFF.

The rearrangement joins TRBV15 to TRBJ1-4, with 7 bases matching TRBD1. The CDR3 spans 12 residues. J gave up 8 bases and V 6 bases, and 3 bases lay outside the gene matches. Germline V gene lookup returns CDR1 LNHNV and CDR2 YYDKDF (reference sequence). Here the CDR3 DNA reads TGTGCCACCAGGAGGGGGCGAGAAAAACTGTTTTTT. It yields the protein CATRRGREKLFF.

The gene calls are TRBV10-3 and TRBJ2-7; the match to TRBD1 covers 7 bases. Looked up from germline, CDR1 is ENHRY and CDR2 is SYGVKD. The CDR3 extends over 13 amino acids. J was trimmed by 4 bases and V by 8 bases; bases with no gene match: 8. The CDR3 nucleotides read TGTGCCATCTCAGAGGGGGCGCCGTACGAGCAGTACTTC. This encodes CAISEGAPYEQYF.

DNA for the CDR3: TGCGCCAGCAGCTTGGTTTCGGCAGGAGAGACCCAGTACTTC. This gives the protein CASSLVSAGETQYF. The chain employs TRBV5-1 and TRBJ2-5; D gene ambiguous. CDR1 is SGHRS and CDR2 is YFSETQ in the germline V gene. The ends were cut back, 0 bases at V and 4 bases at J, with 10 bases in the middle. The CDR3 is 14 amino acids. The complete variable domain, with remaining parts taken from reference TRBV5-1 and TRBJ2-5, reads KAGVTQTPRYLIKTRGQQVTLSCSPISGHRSVSWYQQTPGQGLQFLFEYFSETQRNKGNFPGRFSGRQFSNSRSEMNVSTLELGDSALYLCASSLVSAGETQYFGPGTRLLVL.

The CDR3 sequence is CASSVDRATSDEQYF. CDR3 in DNA: TGTGCCAGCAGCGTAGATCGGGCGACTAGCGACGAGCAGTACTTC. The J gene is TRBJ2-7, the V gene TRBV9; 8 bases are a match to TRBD2. The length of the CDR3 is 15 residues. Looked up from germline, CDR1 is SGDLS and CDR2 is YYNGEE. V trimming: 0 bases; J trimming: 5 bases; junction bases outside the gene matches: 7.

The rearrangement links TRBV4-3 to TRBJ2-7; D might be TRBD1 or TRBD2, each matching 5 bases. V was pared by 6 bases and J by 6 bases, with 15 bases between. Germline V lookup: CDR1 LGHNA, CDR2 YSLEER. This CDR3 contains 13 residues. The CDR3 region is CASRSGFGAEQYF. The CDR3 DNA follows: TGCGCCAGCAGATCGGGGTTCGGGGCCGAGCAGTACTTC.

The chain recombines TRBV30 with TRBJ1-4, with D tentatively TRBD1 (5 bases). The CDR3 is 11 amino acids. V lost 8 bases and J 4 bases, leaving 8 bases between the germline ends. From germline, CDR1 is GTSNPN and CDR2 SVGIG (reference sequence). CDR3 sequence (DNA): TGTGCCGGGGCGAATAATGAAAAACTGTTTTTT. It translates to CAGANNEKLFF.

The chain joins TRBV6-1 to TRBJ1-2; tentative D call: TRBD1 (5 bases). Trimming took off 0 bases at V and 6 bases at J, with 11 bases between the two ends. Per germline, CDR1 MNHNS and CDR2 SASEGT. The CDR3 consists of 14 residues. The chain's CDR3 is CASSEAGGNDGYTF. CDR3 DNA: TGTGCCAGCAGTGAAGCCGGGGGGAACGATGGCTACACCTTC.

The chain links TRBV7-2 to TRBJ2-7; D is uncertain. The V gene lost 1 base and the J gene lost 0 bases, with 1 base spanning the gap. The CDR3 spans 12 residues. Germline CDR1 reads SGHTA; CDR2 reads FQGNSA. The CDR3 loop is CASSLGSYEQYF. CDR3 in DNA: TGTGCCAGCAGCTTAGGCTCCTACGAGCAGTACTTC.

The rearrangement uses TRBV7-8 and TRBJ2-2; 11 nucleotides agree with TRBD2. The germline CDR1 and CDR2 sequences are SGHVS and FQNEAQ. The CDR3 consists of 16 residues. J was trimmed by 5 bases and V by 3 bases; bases with no gene match: 5. This CDR3 reads CASSFFGTSGTGELFF. The DNA of the CDR3 is TGTGCCAGCAGCTTCTTCGGGACTAGCGGAACCGGGGAGCTGTTTTTT.

The chain links TRBV19 to TRBJ1-5, with D possibly TRBD1 on 5 matching bases. CDR3 length: 15 amino acids. Looked up from germline, CDR1 is LNHDA and CDR2 is SQIVND (reference sequence). V shed 6 bases and J shed 4 bases, with 16 bases lying between them. CDR3 residues: CASSRDTNRNQPQHF. In DNA, the CDR3 is TGTGCCAGTAGCCGTGACACCAACAGGAATCAGCCCCAGCATTTT.

A single count supports this clone. This rearrangement joins TRBV7-2 to TRBJ2-3; D possibly corresponds to TRBD1 (7 bases). CDR3 size: 15 residues. Trimming removed 4 bases at V and 4 bases at J, with 15 bases between. Germline CDR1 and CDR2: SGHTA and FQGNSA. As DNA, the CDR3 is TGTGCCAGCAGCTCTCAGGGGGGCGCTTCAGATACGCAGTATTTT. The encoded protein is CASSSQGGASDTQYF.

The chain couples TRBV4-2 to TRBJ2-5; no definite D call. V gave up 1 base and J gave up 5 bases, with 17 bases separating them. CDR3 length: 16 residues. Germline CDR1 is LGHNA and CDR2 is YNFKEQ. CDR3 sequence (DNA): TGTGCCAGCAGCCAAGCCTACAACCCCCGCCGGGAGACCCAGTACTTC. Protein: CASSQAYNPRRETQYF.

V gene TRBV6-5 combines with J gene TRBJ1-3; 7 bases are a match to TRBD1. Germline values: CDR1 MNHEY, CDR2 SVGAGI. J gave up 4 bases and V 5 bases, and 5 bases lay outside the gene matches. The CDR3 loop spans 14 amino acids. DNA of the CDR3: TGTGCCAGCAGTATGACAGGGTTAGGAAACACCATATATTTT. Translating it yields CASSMTGLGNTIYF.

The chain couples TRBV6-1 to TRBJ2-1; 8 bases agree with TRBD1. Losses at the gene ends were 6 bases for V and 10 bases for J; bases not matched to a gene: 14. The CDR3 contains 15 residues. Germline assignment: CDR1 MNHNS and CDR2 SASEGT. CDR3 nucleotide sequence: TGTGCCAGCAGAGAGTACCCGGGACAGGCCTTGGAGCAGTTCTTC. It encodes CASREYPGQALEQFF.

The chain employs TRBV6-6 and TRBJ1-1, with D uncertain. Germline V CDR1 and CDR2: MNHNY, SVGAGI (reference sequence). This CDR3 is 14 amino acids long. V was pared by 2 bases and J by 3 bases, with 10 bases between. The chain's CDR3 is CASSYLGFDTEAFF. The CDR3, as DNA: TGTGCCAGCAGTTACCTGGGTTTCGACACTGAAGCTTTCTTT.

The chain combines TRBV4-2 with TRBJ2-1, with 10 nucleotides matching TRBD1. Trimming removed 0 bases from V and 4 bases from J; junction bases left unmatched: 9. This CDR3 has 18 residues. Germline V CDR1 and CDR2: LGHNA, YNFKEQ. CDR3 nucleotides: TGTGCCAGCAGCCAAGAGGGACAGGGGCCGCCAAAATACAATGAGCAGTTCTTC. Its protein product is CASSQEGQGPPKYNEQFF.

CDR3 sequence (DNA): TGTGCCAGCAGTTTAGTGACAGGGCAAGATCAGCCCCAGCATTTT. It specifies CASSLVTGQDQPQHF. The chain has TRBV27 and TRBJ1-5; 7 bases are a match to TRBD1. Per the germline V gene, CDR1 is MNHEY and CDR2 is SMNVEV (reference sequence). Trimming took 2 bases from V and 5 from J; bases not matched to a gene: 6. CDR3 length: 15 residues.

V is TRBV4-1 and J is TRBJ2-7; D gene unclear. Germline CDR1 and CDR2: MGHRA and YSYEKL. The CDR3 totals 13 residues. V was cut by 5 bases and J by 3 bases, with 11 bases left in between. DNA for the CDR3: TGCGCCAGCAGCTCCCCCCCGGACTACGAGCAGTACTTC. Its translation: CASSSPPDYEQYF.

This clone has a single count. This rearrangement joins TRBV7-2 to TRBJ1-6, with D perhaps TRBD1 (6 bases). This CDR3 spans 14 amino acids. Deletions cut 4 bases from V and 6 bases from J, with 10 bases between. The germline CDR1 and CDR2 sequences are SGHTA and FQGNSA. This CDR3 is CASSSQGLNSPLHF. The CDR3 DNA sequence: TGTGCCAGCAGCTCGCAGGGGCTTAATTCACCCCTCCACTTT.

In DNA, the CDR3 is TGTGCCAGCAGCTCGGGGTCTAATGAAAAACTGTTTTTT. As protein: CASSSGSNEKLFF. The genes are TRBV5-6 and TRBJ1-4; no firm D call. CDR1 SGHDT and CDR2 YYEEEE come from the germline V gene. The CDR3 is 13 residues long. The V end was cut by 3 bases, the J end by 3 bases, with 6 bases between.

This clone was observed once. V is TRBV9 and J is TRBJ2-2; the D gene is possibly TRBD2 (6 bases). The CDR3 contains 15 residues. Deletions cut 2 bases from V and 6 bases from J, with 14 bases between. Per germline, CDR1 SGDLS and CDR2 YYNGEE. The CDR3 protein is CASSVAGAGSGELFF. CDR3 bases: TGTGCCAGCAGCGTGGCCGGGGCGGGATCCGGGGAGCTGTTTTTT.

The V call is TRBV5-6, the J call TRBJ1-2; D unresolved. Germline lookup yields CDR1 SGHDT and CDR2 YYEEEE. The CDR3 consists of 11 residues. The ends were cut back, 0 bases at V and 7 bases at J, with 4 bases in the middle. The CDR3 DNA is TGTGCCAGCAGCTTGGCCAGTGGCTACACCTTC. Translated, it gives CASSLASGYTF.

The chain joins TRBV6-1 to TRBJ1-2; 8 bases match TRBD1. CDR1 and CDR2 (germline): MNHNS, SASEGT. The V gene end was trimmed by 6 bases and the J gene end by 8 bases; junction bases not matched to a gene: 8. The CDR3 totals 13 residues. CDR3 residues: CASRPGGAGGYTF. The CDR3 DNA is TGTGCCAGCAGGCCAGGGGGCGCGGGGGGCTACACCTTC.

The rearrangement uses TRBV9 and TRBJ2-3; D remains ambiguous. CDR3 length: 15 residues. V lost 0 bases to trimming and J lost 2 bases, with 10 bases between them. CDR1 is SGDLS, CDR2 YYNGEE, per germline. CDR3 bases: TGTGCCAGCAGCGTAGGTCCATCATTCACAGATACGCAGTATTTT. Its translation: CASSVGPSFTDTQYF.

The rearrangement uses TRBV15 and TRBJ2-7; D is unresolved. This CDR3 comprises 12 residues. CDR1 is LNHNV and CDR2 is YYDKDF in the germline V gene (reference sequence). Between the trimmed V and J ends, which lost 5 bases and 5 bases, there was a span of 10 bases. The CDR3 nucleotides are TGTGCCACCAGCGGCCAAGGTCACGAGCAGTACTTC. This gives the protein CATSGQGHEQYF.

The J gene is TRBJ2-7, the V gene TRBV18; TRBD1 might be the D (5 bases). Trimming cost V 2 bases and J 3 bases, with 8 bases left between them. There are 13 residues in the CDR3. The V gene's germline CDR1 is KGHSH and CDR2 LQKENI. CDR3 residues: CASSPGANYEQYF. In DNA, the CDR3 is TGTGCCAGCTCACCAGGGGCTAACTACGAGCAGTACTTC.

The V call is TRBV30, the J call TRBJ2-2; D is tentatively TRBD1 or TRBD2 (5 bases each). Germline CDR1 GTSNPN, CDR2 SVGIG (reference sequence). This CDR3 is built from 14 residues. V gave up 5 bases and J gave up 5 bases, with 15 bases separating them. The CDR3 is CAWYGGSATGELFF. The CDR3 DNA reads as TGTGCCTGGTATGGGGGATCGGCGACCGGGGAGCTGTTTTTT.

V gene TRBV25-1 combines with J gene TRBJ1-5; D is possibly TRBD1 (5 bases). CDR3 length: 15 amino acids. Trimming stripped 3 bases from V and 4 bases from J, with 13 bases between. Germline V gene sequence: CDR1 MGHDK, CDR2 SYGVNS. This CDR3 reads CASSDSLGENQPQHF. Here the CDR3 DNA reads TGTGCCAGCAGTGATAGTCTGGGGGAAAATCAGCCCCAGCATTTT.